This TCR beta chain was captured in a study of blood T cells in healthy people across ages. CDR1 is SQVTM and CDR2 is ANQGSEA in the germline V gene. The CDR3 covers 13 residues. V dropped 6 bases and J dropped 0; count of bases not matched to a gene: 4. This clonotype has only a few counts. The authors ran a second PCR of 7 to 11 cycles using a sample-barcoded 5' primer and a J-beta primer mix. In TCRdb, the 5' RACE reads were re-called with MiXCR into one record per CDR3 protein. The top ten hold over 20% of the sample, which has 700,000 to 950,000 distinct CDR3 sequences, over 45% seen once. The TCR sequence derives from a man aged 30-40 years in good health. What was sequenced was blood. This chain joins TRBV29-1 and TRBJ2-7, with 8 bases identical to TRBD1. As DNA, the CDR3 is TGCAGCGTGACAGGGGTATACTCCTACGAGCAGTACTTC. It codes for CSVTGVYSYEQYF.